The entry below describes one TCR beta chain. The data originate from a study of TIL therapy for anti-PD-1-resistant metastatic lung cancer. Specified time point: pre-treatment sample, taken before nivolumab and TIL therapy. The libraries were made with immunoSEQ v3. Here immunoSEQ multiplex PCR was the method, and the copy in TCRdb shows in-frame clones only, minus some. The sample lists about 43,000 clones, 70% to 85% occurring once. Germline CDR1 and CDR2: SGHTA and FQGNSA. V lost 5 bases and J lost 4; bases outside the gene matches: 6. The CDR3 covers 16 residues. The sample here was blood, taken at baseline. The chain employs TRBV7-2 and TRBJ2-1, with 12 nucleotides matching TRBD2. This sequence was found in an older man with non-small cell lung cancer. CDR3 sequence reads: CASSGGLAGTYNEQFF. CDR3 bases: TGTGCCAGCAGCGGAGGACTAGCGGGAACATACAATGAGCAGTTCTTC.